Detailed here is one T cell receptor beta chain. These data belong to a study of blood T cell repertoires in COVID-19. The protocol was immunoSEQ multiplex PCR, while the TCRdb copy is restricted to in-frame clones and leaves out a portion. The repertoire holds around 200,000 clones, about 86% seen once, with 7.5% to 9% in the top ten. There are 15 residues in the CDR3. V shed 7 bases and J 3 bases; nucleotides not matched to a gene: 9. The germline CDR1 and CDR2 sequences are SGDLS and YYNGEE. The sequence came from a woman aged 45-65 years with acute or convalescent COVID-19. The sequenced material came from peripheral blood. This chain uses TRBV9 with TRBJ2-2; TRBD2 matches at 7 bases. The CDR3 here is CASGLMAGDTGELFF. CDR3 sequence (DNA): TGTGCCAGCGGGCTCATGGCGGGAGACACCGGGGAGCTGTTTTTT.